The 17 T cell receptor beta chains below come from one sample, sequenced in a study of siplizumab effects on memory and regulatory T cells. The repertoire was sequenced with immunoSEQ multiplex PCR; TCRdb's copy has only in-frame clones and lacks some. The sample shows approximately 120,000 clones, 92% of them seen only once. The sample was Tregs sorted from blood. These receptors originate from a human donor in good health.

The chain joins TRBV18 to TRBJ2-2, with 9 positions matching TRBD1. Germline CDR1 reads KGHSH; CDR2 reads LQKENI. The V segment lost 3 bases and the J segment 4 bases; nucleotides outside the gene matches: 6. The CDR3 spans 16 residues. CDR3 sequence reads: CASSPLTGGRTGELFF. In DNA form, the CDR3 reads TGTGCCAGCTCACCTCTGACAGGGGGACGCACCGGGGAGCTGTTTTTT. The whole variable domain, remainder taken from reference TRBV18 and TRBJ2-2, is NAGVMQNPRHLVRRRGQEARLRCSPMKGHSHVYWYRQLPEEGLKFMVYLQKENIIDESGMPKERFSAEFPKEGPSILRIQQVVRGDSAAYFCASSPLTGGRTGELFFGEGSRLTVL.

This clone came up once. The chain is built from TRBV11-1 and TRBJ2-1; TRBD2 is a possible D gene (6 bases). Trimming took off 5 bases at V and 10 bases at J, with 12 bases between the two ends. The CDR3 contains 12 residues. Looked up from germline, CDR1 is SGHAT and CDR2 is FQDESV (reference sequence). The CDR3 sequence is CASSRGDTEQFF. The CDR3 DNA follows: TGTGCCAGCAGCCGCGGGGATACGGAGCAGTTCTTC. The full variable domain, rest sourced from reference TRBV11-1 and TRBJ2-1, is EAEVAQSPRYKITEKSQAVAFWCDPISGHATLYWYRQILGQGPELLVQFQDESVVDDSQLPKDRFSAERLKGVDSTLKIQPAELGDSAMYLCASSRGDTEQFFGPGTRLTVL.

This chain links TRBV5-1 with TRBJ1-2; 8 nucleotides align to TRBD1. The ends lost 1 base at V and 8 bases at J; junction bases unmatched: 10. CDR1 SGHRS and CDR2 YFSETQ come from the germline V gene. The CDR3 length is 15 residues. CDR3 region: CASSLSGGQLWGYTF. The CDR3 bases are TGCGCCAGCAGCTTGTCAGGGGGCCAACTATGGGGCTACACCTTC.

The gene calls are TRBV11-3 and TRBJ2-1; possibly TRBD1 for D (6 bases). Trimming took off 5 bases at V and 6 bases at J, with 23 bases between the two ends. This CDR3 spans 17 amino acids. Germline V lookup: CDR1 SGHNT, CDR2 YENEEA. CDR3 region: CASSAGPQKGVSNEQFF. CDR3 sequence (DNA): TGTGCCAGCAGCGCAGGTCCTCAAAAGGGGGTTAGCAATGAGCAGTTCTTC.

J is TRBJ2-7 and V is TRBV7-9; 7 bases map to TRBD1. CDR1 SEHNR and CDR2 FQNEAQ come from the germline V gene (reference sequence). Trimming took 5 bases from V and 1 from J; bases not matched to a gene: 8. The CDR3 loop spans 15 amino acids. CDR3 amino acids: CASSDGTDLSYEQYF. In nucleotides, the CDR3 is TGTGCCAGCAGCGACGGGACAGACCTGTCCTACGAGCAGTACTTC.

The V call is TRBV6-5, the J call TRBJ2-3; tentative D call: TRBD1 (5 bases). Trimming removed 3 bases from V and 1 base from J, with 11 bases in between. The germline CDR1 and CDR2 sequences are MNHEY and SVGAGI. This CDR3 has 15 residues. CDR3 loop: CASSYSGLRTDTQYF. CDR3 sequence (DNA): TGTGCCAGCAGTTATTCAGGGTTGCGCACAGATACGCAGTATTTT.

The rearrangement joins TRBV28 to TRBJ1-1, with D possibly TRBD1 on 6 matching bases. Germline V gene data show CDR1 as MDHEN and CDR2 as SYDVKM. This CDR3 is built from 14 residues. Trimming took off 5 bases at V and 11 bases at J, with 21 bases between the two ends. The CDR3 DNA reads TGTGCCAGCAGTATGGTGGGGGCCCCGGGGGGGGCTTTCTTT. Translation: CASSMVGAPGGAFF.

The gene calls are TRBV7-6 and TRBJ2-3; maybe TRBD2 (6 bases). The CDR3 loop spans 16 amino acids. Germline V gene sequence: CDR1 SGHVS, CDR2 FNYEAQ. Deletions cut 2 bases from V and 1 base from J, with 13 bases between. The CDR3 DNA sequence: TGTGCCAGCAGCTTATTGGGGGGTTGGCGCACAGATACGCAGTATTTT. Protein sequence: CASSLLGGWRTDTQYF.

The chain carries TRBV18 and TRBJ2-3; 15 nucleotides line up with TRBD2. V trimming: 0 bases; J trimming: 6 bases; junction bases outside the gene matches: 1. CDR1 and CDR2 from the germline V gene are KGHSH and LQKENI. This CDR3 is built from 16 residues. The CDR3 DNA reads as TGTGCCAGCTCACCACCAGGACTAGCGGGGGGGGATACGCAGTATTTT. Its protein product is CASSPPGLAGGDTQYF.

The chain employs TRBV19 and TRBJ2-1; no reliable D call. This CDR3 is 17 amino acids long. Germline V lookup: CDR1 LNHDA, CDR2 SQIVND (reference sequence). Between the trimmed V and J ends, which lost 3 bases and 0 bases, there was a span of 15 bases. The CDR3 region is CASSIWEGTSSYNEQFF. The CDR3 DNA sequence: TGTGCCAGTAGTATTTGGGAAGGTACGAGCTCCTACAATGAGCAGTTCTTC.

This rearrangement joins TRBV6-6 to TRBJ1-1; D call uncertain. Trimming stripped 10 bases from V and 6 bases from J, with 12 bases between. Germline-derived CDR1 and CDR2 are MNHNY and SVGAGI (reference sequence). The CDR3 sequence is 11 residues long. CDR3 sequence: CATVGWAEAFF. CDR3 coding DNA: TGTGCCACCGTAGGGTGGGCTGAAGCTTTCTTT.

The V call is TRBV2, the J call TRBJ2-2; no firm D call. Deletions cut 6 bases from V and 8 bases from J, with 7 bases between. Germline V gene sequence: CDR1 SNHLY, CDR2 FYNNEI. This CDR3 region has 11 residues. CDR3 loop: CASRALGELFF. The CDR3 nucleotides are TGTGCCAGCAGAGCTCTTGGGGAGCTGTTTTTT. Using reference TRBV2 and TRBJ2-2 for the parts outside the CDR3, the full variable domain is EPEVTQTPSHQVTQMGQEVILRCVPISNHLYFYWYRQILGQKVEFLVSFYNNEISEKSEIFDDQFSVERPDGSNFTLKIRSTKLEDSAMYFCASRALGELFFGEGSRLTVL.

The chain employs TRBV21-1 and TRBJ2-7; the table's D call of TRBD1 was not tested on the DNA. TRBV21-1 is termed a pseudogene. The CDR3 spans 14 residues. The CDR3 here is CASSKGGQGPEQYF. CDR3 DNA sequence: TGTGCCAGCAGCAAGGGGGGACAGGGGCCCGAGCAGTACTTC.

The gene calls are TRBV25-1 and TRBJ2-7; D is perhaps TRBD1 (6 bases). CDR3 length equals 15 residues. Trimming cost V 6 bases and J 7 bases, with 22 bases left between them. From germline, CDR1 is MGHDK and CDR2 SYGVNS. As DNA, the CDR3 is TGTGCCAGCAGCCTAGTGGGGACACCGACTATGGAGCAGTACTTC. This translates into CASSLVGTPTMEQYF.

The chain is built from TRBV18 and TRBJ2-1; no reliable D call. Germline CDR1 KGHSH, CDR2 LQKENI. The CDR3 runs to 14 residues. Trimming stripped 0 bases from V and 5 bases from J, with 8 bases between. CDR3 bases: TGTGCCAGCTCACCACCCGCCCTGAACAATGAGCAGTTCTTC. Protein sequence: CASSPPALNNEQFF.

J is TRBJ2-7 and V is TRBV29-1, with 9 bases matching TRBD1. V lost 7 bases and J lost 7; bases outside the gene matches: 11. The germline CDR1 and CDR2 sequences are SQVTM and ANQGSEA. The CDR3 runs to 13 residues. CDR3 sequence (DNA): TGCAGCGGGGGGACAGGGCGGGCCAGGGAGCAGTACTTC. Translated: CSGGTGRAREQYF.

V gene TRBV27 combines with J gene TRBJ1-5; D not resolved. CDR1 and CDR2 from the germline V gene are MNHEY and SMNVEV (reference sequence). The ends were cut back, 2 bases at V and 4 bases at J, with 12 bases in the middle. The CDR3 covers 15 residues. This CDR3 is CASSLRYNLNQPQHF. In nucleotides, the CDR3 is TGTGCCAGCAGTTTACGATACAATCTAAATCAGCCCCAGCATTTT.